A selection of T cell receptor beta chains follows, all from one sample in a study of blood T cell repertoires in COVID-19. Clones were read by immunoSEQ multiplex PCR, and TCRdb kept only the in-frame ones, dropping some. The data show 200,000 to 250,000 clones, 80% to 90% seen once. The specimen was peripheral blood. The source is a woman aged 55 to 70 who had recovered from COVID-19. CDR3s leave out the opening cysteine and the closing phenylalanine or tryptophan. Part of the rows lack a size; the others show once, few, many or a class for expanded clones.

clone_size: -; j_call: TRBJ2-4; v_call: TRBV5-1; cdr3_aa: ASSSGGDKNIQY
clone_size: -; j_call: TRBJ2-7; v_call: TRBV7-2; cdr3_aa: ASSSTYEQY
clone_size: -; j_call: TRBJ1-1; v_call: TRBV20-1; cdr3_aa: SARKDSEAF
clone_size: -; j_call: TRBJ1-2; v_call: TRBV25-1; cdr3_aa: ASSDRDRLTYT
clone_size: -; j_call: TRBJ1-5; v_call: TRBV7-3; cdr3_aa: ASSLTRGNRSNQPQH
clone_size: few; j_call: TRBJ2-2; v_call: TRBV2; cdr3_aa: ASSRTSGEGELF
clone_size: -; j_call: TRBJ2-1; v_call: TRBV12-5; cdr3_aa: ASGLIAGGLHNEQF
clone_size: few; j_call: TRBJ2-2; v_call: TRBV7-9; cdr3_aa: ASSPARQVTGELF
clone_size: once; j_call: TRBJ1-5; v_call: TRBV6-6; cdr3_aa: ASSYLGQQPQH
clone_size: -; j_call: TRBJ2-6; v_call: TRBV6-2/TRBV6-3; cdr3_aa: ASSSSIPTKPGANVLT
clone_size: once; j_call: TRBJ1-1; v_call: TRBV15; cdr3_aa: ATSRSDRQTEAF
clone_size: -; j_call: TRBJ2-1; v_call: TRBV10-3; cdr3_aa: AISEPQEAYNEQF
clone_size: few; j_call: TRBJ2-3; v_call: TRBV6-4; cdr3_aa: ASSHRGRGDTQY
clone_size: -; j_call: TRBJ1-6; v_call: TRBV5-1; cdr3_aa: ASSPDNEGTLH
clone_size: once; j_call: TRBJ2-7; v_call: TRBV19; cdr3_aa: ASSTRSAGGSSYEQY
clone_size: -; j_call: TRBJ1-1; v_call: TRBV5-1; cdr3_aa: ASSSMDRGRGTEAF
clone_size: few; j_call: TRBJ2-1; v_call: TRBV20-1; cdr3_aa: SASLALAGGRNEQF
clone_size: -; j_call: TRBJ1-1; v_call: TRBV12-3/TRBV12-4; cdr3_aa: ASRKDRRTEAF
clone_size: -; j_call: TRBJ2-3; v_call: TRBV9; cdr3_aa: ASSVVVAGATDTQY
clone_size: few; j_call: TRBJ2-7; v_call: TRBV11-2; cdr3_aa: ASSNPLGQSYEQY
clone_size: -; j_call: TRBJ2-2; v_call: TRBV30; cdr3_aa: AWSVWDRNTGELF
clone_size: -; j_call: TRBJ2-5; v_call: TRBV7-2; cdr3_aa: ASSLGGLAGGQETQY
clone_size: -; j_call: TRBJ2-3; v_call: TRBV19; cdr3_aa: ASSPPDSTDTQY
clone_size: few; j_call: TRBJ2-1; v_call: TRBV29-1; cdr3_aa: SVNSGTSGGHQF
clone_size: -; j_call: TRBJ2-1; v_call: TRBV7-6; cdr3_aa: ASSFRLASGGSYNEQF
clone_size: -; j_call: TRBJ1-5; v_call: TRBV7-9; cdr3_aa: ASSSAGSNQPQH
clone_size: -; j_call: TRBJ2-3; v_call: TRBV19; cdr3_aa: ASKAKGGTDTQY
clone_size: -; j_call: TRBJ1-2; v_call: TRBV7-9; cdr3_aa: ASSSHPHYGYT
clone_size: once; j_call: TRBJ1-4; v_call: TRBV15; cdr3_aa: ATSRDPRGGDEKLF
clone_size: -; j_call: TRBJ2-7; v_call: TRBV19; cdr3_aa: ASSIGRGQGTSEQY
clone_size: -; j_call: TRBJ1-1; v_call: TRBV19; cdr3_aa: ASRTGDTEAF
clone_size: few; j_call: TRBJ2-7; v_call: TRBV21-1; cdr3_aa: ASSKALLGDRGAYEQY
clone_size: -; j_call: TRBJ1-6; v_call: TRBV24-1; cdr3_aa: ATSDPGQGGSPLH
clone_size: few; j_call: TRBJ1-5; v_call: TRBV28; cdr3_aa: ASSLPDYTGNQPQH
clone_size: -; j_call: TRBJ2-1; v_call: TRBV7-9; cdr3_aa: ASSFGTGETYNEQF
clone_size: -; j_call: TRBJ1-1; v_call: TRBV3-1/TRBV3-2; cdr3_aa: ASSQGVYGTEAF
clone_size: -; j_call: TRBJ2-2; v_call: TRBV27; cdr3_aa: ASSLAGTMVAGELF
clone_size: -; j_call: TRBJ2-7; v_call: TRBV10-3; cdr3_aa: AISEAASGAYEQY
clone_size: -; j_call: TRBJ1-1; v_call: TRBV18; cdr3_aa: ASSLQQGANTEAF
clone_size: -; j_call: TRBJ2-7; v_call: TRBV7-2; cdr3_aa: ASSLASAGPGQY
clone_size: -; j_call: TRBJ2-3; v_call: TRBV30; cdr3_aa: AWSGTGTSGGAADTQY
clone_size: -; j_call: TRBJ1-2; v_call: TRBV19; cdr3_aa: ASSIGGAGGEYGYT
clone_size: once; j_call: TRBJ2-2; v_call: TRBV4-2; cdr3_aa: ASSHRTGHTGELF
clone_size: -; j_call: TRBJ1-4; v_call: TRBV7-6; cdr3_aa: ASSLEGGLGEKLF
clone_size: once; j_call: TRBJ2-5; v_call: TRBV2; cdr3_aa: ASRPTTSPETQY
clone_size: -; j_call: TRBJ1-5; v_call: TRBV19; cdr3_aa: ASSLYRVRGQPQH
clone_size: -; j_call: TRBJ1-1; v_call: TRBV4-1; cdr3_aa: ASSQGRVSAEAF
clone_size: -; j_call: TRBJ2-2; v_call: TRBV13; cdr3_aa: ASSLFTGTGELF
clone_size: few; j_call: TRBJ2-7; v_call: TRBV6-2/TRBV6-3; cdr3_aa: ASSYSNGGPGEY
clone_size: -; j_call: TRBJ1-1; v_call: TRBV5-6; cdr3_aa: ASTLYAGLNTEAF
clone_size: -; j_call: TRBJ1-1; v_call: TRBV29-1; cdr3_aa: SGDRGPAMNTEAF
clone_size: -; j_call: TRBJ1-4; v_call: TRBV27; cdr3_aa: ASSFRVLGKLF
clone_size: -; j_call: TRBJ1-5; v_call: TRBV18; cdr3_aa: ASSQQGRNQPQH
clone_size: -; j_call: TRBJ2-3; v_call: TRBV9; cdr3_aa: ASSAPGGGGADTQY
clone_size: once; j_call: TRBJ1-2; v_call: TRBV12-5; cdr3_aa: ASGFAGTGGGYT
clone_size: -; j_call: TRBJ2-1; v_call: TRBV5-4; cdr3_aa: ASSLGENEQF